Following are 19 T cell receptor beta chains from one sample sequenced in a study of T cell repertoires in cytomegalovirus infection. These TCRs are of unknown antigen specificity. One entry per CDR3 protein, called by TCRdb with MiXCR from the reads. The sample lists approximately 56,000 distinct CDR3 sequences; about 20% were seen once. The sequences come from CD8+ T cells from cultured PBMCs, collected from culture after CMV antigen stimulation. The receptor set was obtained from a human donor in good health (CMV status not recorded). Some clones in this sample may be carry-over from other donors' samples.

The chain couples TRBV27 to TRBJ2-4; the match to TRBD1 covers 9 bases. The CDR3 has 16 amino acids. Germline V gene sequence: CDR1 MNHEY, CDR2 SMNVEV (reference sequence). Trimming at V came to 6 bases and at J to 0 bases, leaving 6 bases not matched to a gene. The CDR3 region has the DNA TGTGCCAGCAGATTCGGGACAGGGAGAGCCAAAAACATTCAGTACTTC. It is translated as CASRFGTGRAKNIQYF.

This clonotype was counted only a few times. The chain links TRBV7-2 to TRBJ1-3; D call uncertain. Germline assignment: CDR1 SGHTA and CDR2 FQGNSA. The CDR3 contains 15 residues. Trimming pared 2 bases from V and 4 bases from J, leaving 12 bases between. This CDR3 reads CASSLPGGEGNTIYF. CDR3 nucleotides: TGTGCCAGCAGCTTACCCGGAGGCGAGGGAAACACCATATATTTT.

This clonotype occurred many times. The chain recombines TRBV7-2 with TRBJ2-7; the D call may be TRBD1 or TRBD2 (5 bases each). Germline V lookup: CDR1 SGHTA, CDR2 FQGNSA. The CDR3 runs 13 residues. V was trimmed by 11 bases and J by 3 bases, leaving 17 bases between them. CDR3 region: CACRDGSFYEQYF. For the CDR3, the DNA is TGTGCCTGCCGGGACGGATCCTTCTACGAGCAGTACTTC.

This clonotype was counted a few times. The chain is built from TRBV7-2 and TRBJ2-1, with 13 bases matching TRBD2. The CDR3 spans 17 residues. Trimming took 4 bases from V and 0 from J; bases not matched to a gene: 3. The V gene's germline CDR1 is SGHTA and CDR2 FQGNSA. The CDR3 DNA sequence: TGTGCCAGCAGCTGGACTAGCGGGGGACTCTCCTACAATGAGCAGTTCTTC. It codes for CASSWTSGGLSYNEQFF.

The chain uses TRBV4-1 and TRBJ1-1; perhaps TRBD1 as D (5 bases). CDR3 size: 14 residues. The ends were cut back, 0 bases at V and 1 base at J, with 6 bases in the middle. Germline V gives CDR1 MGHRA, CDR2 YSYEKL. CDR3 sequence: CASSQDRGNTEAFF. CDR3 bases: TGCGCCAGCAGCCAAGATAGGGGGAACACTGAAGCTTTCTTT.

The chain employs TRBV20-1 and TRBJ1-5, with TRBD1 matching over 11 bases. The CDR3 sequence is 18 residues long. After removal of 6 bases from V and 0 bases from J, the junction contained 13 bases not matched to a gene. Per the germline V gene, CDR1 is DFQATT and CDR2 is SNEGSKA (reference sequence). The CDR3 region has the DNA TGCAGTGCGCGGGGATTGGGACAGGGGGGTAATAGCAATCAGCCCCAGCATTTT. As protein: CSARGLGQGGNSNQPQHF.

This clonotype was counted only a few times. The CDR3 sequence: CASRIGTDGYTF. The CDR3 DNA sequence: TGTGCCAGCAGGATCGGAACAGATGGCTACACCTTC. The chain carries TRBV6-1 and TRBJ1-2, with D uncertain. Germline CDR1 and CDR2: MNHNS and SASEGT. Deletions cut 6 bases from V and 6 bases from J, with 11 bases between. This CDR3 spans 12 amino acids.

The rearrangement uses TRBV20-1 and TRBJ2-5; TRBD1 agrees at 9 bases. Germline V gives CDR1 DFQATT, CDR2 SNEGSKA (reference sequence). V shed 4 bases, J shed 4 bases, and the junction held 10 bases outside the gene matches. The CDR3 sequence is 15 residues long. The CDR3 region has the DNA TGCAGTGCTAAACACACAGGGGGCGTCCCAGAGACCCAGTACTTC. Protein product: CSAKHTGGVPETQYF.

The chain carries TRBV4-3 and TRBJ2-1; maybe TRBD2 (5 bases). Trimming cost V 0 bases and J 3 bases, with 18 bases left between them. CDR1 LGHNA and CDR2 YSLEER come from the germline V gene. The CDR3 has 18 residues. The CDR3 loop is CASSQELFGDGVYNEQFF. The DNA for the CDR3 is TGCGCCAGCAGCCAAGAACTGTTCGGGGATGGGGTCTACAATGAGCAGTTCTTC.

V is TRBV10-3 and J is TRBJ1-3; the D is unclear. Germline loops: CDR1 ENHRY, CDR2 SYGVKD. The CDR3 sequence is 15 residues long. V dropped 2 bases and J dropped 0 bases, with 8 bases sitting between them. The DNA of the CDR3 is TGTGCCATCAGTGAGCTGGCGGGCTCTGGAAACACCATATATTTT. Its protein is CAISELAGSGNTIYF.

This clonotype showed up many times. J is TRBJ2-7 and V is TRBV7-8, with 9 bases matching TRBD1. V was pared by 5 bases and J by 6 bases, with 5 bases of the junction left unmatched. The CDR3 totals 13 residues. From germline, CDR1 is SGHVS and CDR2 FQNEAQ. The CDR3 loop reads CASSTWTGVEQYF. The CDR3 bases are TGTGCCAGCAGCACGTGGACAGGGGTCGAGCAGTACTTC.

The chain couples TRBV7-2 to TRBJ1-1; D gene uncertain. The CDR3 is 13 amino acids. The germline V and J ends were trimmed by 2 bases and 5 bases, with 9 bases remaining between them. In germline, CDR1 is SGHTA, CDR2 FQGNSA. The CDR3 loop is CASSLTGKTEAFF. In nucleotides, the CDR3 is TGTGCCAGCAGCTTAACGGGGAAAACTGAAGCTTTCTTT.

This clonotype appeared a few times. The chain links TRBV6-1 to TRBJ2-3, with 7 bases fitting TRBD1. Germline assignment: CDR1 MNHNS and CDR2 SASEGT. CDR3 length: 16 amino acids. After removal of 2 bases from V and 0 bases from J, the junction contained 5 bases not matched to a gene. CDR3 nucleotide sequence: TGTGCCAGCAGTGAATTTACAGGGGAAAGCACAGATACGCAGTATTTT. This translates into CASSEFTGESTDTQYF.

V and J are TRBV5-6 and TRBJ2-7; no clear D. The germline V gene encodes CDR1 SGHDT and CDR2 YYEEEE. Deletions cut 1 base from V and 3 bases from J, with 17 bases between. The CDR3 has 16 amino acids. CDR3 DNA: TGTGCCAGCAGCTTGTACACAACCACGGTCGTCTACGAGCAGTACTTC. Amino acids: CASSLYTTTVVYEQYF.

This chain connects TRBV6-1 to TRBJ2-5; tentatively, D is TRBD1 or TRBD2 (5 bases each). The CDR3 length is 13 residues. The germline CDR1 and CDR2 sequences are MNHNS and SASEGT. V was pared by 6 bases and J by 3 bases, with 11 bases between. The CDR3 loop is CASRGTSKETQYF. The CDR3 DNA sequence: TGTGCCAGCAGGGGGACCAGTAAAGAGACCCAGTACTTC.

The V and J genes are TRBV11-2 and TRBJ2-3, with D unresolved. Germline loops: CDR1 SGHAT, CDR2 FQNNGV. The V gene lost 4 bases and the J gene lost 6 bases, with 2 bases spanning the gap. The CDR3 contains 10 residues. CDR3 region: CASSYDTQYF. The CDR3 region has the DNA TGTGCCAGCAGCTATGATACGCAGTATTTT.

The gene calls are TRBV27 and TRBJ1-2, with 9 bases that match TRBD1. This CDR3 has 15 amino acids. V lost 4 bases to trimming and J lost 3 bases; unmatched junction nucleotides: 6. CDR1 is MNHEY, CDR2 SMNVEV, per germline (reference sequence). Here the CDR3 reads CASSSRTGGDYGYTF. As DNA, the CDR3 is TGTGCCAGCAGTTCCCGAACAGGGGGCGACTATGGCTACACCTTC.

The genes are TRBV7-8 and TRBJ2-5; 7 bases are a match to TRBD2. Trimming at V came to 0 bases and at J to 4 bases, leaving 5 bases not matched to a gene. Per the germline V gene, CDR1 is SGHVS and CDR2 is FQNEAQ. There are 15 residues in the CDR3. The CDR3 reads CASSLATGGGETQYF. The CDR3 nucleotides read TGTGCCAGCAGCTTAGCCACTGGCGGGGGAGAGACCCAGTACTTC.

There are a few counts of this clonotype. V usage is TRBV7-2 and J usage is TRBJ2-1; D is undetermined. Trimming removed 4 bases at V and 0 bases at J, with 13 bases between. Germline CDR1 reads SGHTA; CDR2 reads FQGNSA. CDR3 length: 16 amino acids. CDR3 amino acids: CASSSDSMSSYNEQFF. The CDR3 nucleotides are TGTGCCAGCAGCTCTGACTCAATGAGCTCCTACAATGAGCAGTTCTTC.